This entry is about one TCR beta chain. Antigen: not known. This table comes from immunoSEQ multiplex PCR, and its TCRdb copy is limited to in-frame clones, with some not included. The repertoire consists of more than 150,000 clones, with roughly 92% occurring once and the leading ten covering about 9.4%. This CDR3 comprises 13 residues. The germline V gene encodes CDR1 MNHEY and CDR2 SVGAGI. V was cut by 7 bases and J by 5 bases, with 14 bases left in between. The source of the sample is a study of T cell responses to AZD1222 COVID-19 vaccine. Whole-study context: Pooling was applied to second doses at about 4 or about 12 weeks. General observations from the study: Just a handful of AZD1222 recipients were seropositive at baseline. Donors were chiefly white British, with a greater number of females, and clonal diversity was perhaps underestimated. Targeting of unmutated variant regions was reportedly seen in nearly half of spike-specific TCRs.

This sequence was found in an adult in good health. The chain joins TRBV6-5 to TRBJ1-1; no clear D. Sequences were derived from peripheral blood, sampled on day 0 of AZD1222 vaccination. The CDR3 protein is CASTPDGRTEAFF. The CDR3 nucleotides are TGTGCCAGCACCCCGGACGGCCGAACTGAAGCTTTCTTT.